Listed here are 15 T cell receptor beta chains from one sample, sequenced in a study of control samples from healthy donors and cancer patients. Method: immunoSEQ multiplex PCR; TCRdb's copy keeps in-frame clones and lacks some. The table lists some 100,000 clones, approximately 90% of them singletons. The sample consisted of blood. The receptor set was obtained from a human donor in good health. The donor label of this sample is uncertain.

The chain has TRBV10-3 and TRBJ2-1; D may correspond to TRBD1 or TRBD2 (5 bases each). This CDR3 contains 13 residues. V lost 6 bases and J lost 4, with 10 bases in between. CDR1 is ENHRY and CDR2 is SYGVKD in the germline V gene. In DNA form, the CDR3 reads TGTGCCATCAGCACGGGGCCTTACAATGAGCAGTTCTTC. Its translation is CAISTGPYNEQFF.

The chain employs TRBV7-8 and TRBJ1-5; D is perhaps TRBD1 (5 bases). Trimming shortened V by 3 bases and J by 9 bases, and 15 bases separated the two germline ends. The length of the CDR3 is 14 residues. Looked up from germline, CDR1 is SGHVS and CDR2 is FQNEAQ. The DNA for the CDR3 is TGTGCCAGCAGCTTGGAGGGGTCATCAGGGCCCCAGCATTTT. It yields the protein CASSLEGSSGPQHF.

The chain recombines TRBV9 with TRBJ2-7, with TRBD2 matching 7 bases. The J segment lost 3 bases and the V segment lost 5 bases, leaving 5 bases of the junction unmatched. Germline values: CDR1 SGDLS, CDR2 YYNGEE. The CDR3 contains 13 residues. Here the CDR3 reads CASSNPGGYEQYF. The CDR3 nucleotides are TGTGCCAGCAGTAACCCGGGGGGCTACGAGCAGTACTTC.

The rearrangement links TRBV6-6 to TRBJ1-4, with D possibly being TRBD1 (6 bases). V gave up 2 bases and J gave up 7 bases, with 14 bases separating them. Germline CDR1 reads MNHNY; CDR2 reads SVGAGI (reference sequence). The CDR3 covers 15 residues. Here the CDR3 reads CASSYKGGLVEKLFF. In DNA form, the CDR3 reads TGTGCCAGCAGTTACAAAGGGGGTCTCGTTGAAAAACTGTTTTTT.

This clone has just one count. The V call is TRBV12-3 or TRBV12-4, the J call TRBJ1-1; D is uncertain. Trimming removed 6 bases from V and 7 bases from J, with 9 bases in between. This CDR3 is 11 amino acids long. Here the CDR3 reads CASSLGYEAFF. The DNA for the CDR3 is TGTGCCAGCAGCCTGGGTTATGAAGCTTTCTTT.

The gene calls are TRBV6-5 and TRBJ2-1; a possible D gene is TRBD1 (6 bases). The V end was cut by 6 bases, the J end by 5 bases, with 8 bases between. The germline CDR1 and CDR2 sequences are MNHEY and SVGAGI. The CDR3 covers 12 residues. The chain's CDR3 is CASRRQDNEQFF. The CDR3 bases are TGTGCCAGCAGGAGACAGGACAATGAGCAGTTCTTC.

This chain uses TRBV6-5 with TRBJ1-2; 8 bases line up with TRBD1. V lost 6 bases to trimming and J lost 8 bases; unmatched junction nucleotides: 8. From germline, CDR1 is MNHEY and CDR2 SVGAGI. This CDR3 is 13 amino acids long. CDR3 residues: CASRLTGVEGYTF. CDR3 coding DNA: TGTGCCAGCAGGTTGACAGGGGTTGAGGGCTACACCTTC.

This chain links TRBV20-1 with TRBJ2-7; 11 positions match TRBD1. Trimming cost V 3 bases and J 4 bases; bases outside gene matches: 8. In germline, CDR1 is DFQATT, CDR2 SNEGSKA (reference sequence). The CDR3 contains 15 residues. CDR3 nucleotides: TGCAGTGCTAGTAGCCGGGACAGGGGGGGATACGAGCAGTACTTC. The encoded protein is CSASSRDRGGYEQYF.

The sample holds a few counts of this clone. V and J are TRBV6-1 and TRBJ2-7; 12 nucleotides line up with TRBD2. This CDR3 is 16 amino acids long. The V and J ends lost 4 bases and 3 bases, in that order; junction bases with no gene match: 7. Germline CDR1 is MNHNS and CDR2 is SASEGT. CDR3 in amino acids: CASSAQLAGGLYEQYF. The CDR3 nucleotides read TGTGCCAGCAGTGCACAACTAGCGGGGGGCCTCTACGAGCAGTACTTC.

V usage is TRBV28 and J usage is TRBJ1-3; D remains unclear. Trimming took 2 bases from V and 5 from J, leaving 1 base between them. This CDR3 region has 11 residues. Germline CDR1 MDHEN, CDR2 SYDVKM. CDR3 loop: CASSLRNTIYF. In nucleotides, the CDR3 is TGTGCCAGCAGTTTAAGAAACACCATATATTTT.

This clone was observed once. This chain uses TRBV5-1 with TRBJ1-5; TRBD1 agrees at 10 bases. Germline lookup yields CDR1 SGHRS and CDR2 YFSETQ. V was pared by 4 bases and J by 0 bases, with 4 bases of the junction left unmatched. The CDR3 sequence is 16 residues long. In DNA form, the CDR3 reads TGCGCCAGCAGCCCCGGGACAGGGGTTAGCAATCAGCCCCAGCATTTT. This sequence encodes CASSPGTGVSNQPQHF.

This chain joins TRBV6-5 and TRBJ1-6; 8 nucleotides line up with TRBD1. Looked up from germline, CDR1 is MNHEY and CDR2 is SVGAGI. The CDR3 has 12 amino acids. After removal of 6 bases from V and 9 bases from J, the junction contained 1 base not matched to a gene. CDR3 nucleotide sequence: TGTGCCAGCAGGGACAGGGTTTCACCCCTCCACTTT. This translates into CASRDRVSPLHF.

V gene TRBV24-1 combines with J gene TRBJ2-1; perhaps TRBD1 as D (5 bases). This CDR3 has 17 residues. V lost 5 bases to trimming and J lost 0 bases, with 16 bases between them. The germline gives CDR1 KGHDR, CDR2 SFDVKD. CDR3 loop: CATSGVTDSNSYNEQFF. For the CDR3, the DNA is TGTGCCACCAGTGGGGTCACCGACAGTAACTCCTACAATGAGCAGTTCTTC.

CDR3 bases: TGTGCCAGCAAGGGTGGAGGGGCCAGCCAGCCCCAGCATTTT. Protein product: CASKGGGASQPQHF. The V call is TRBV2, the J call TRBJ1-5, with a possible D match to TRBD1 (5 bases). The CDR3 consists of 14 residues. Trimming took 7 bases from V and 7 from J, leaving 17 bases between them. Germline V gives CDR1 SNHLY, CDR2 FYNNEI.

The chain employs TRBV7-9 and TRBJ2-3, with TRBD2 matching 10 bases. After removal of 8 bases from V and 5 bases from J, the junction contained 7 bases not matched to a gene. CDR3 length: 14 residues. Germline V lookup: CDR1 SEHNR, CDR2 FQNEAQ (reference sequence). The CDR3 DNA sequence: TGTGCCAGCTATCTAGCGGGGGTGGGAGATACGCAGTATTTT. It is translated as CASYLAGVGDTQYF. The full variable domain, completed using reference TRBV7-9 and TRBJ2-3, is DTGVSQNPRHKITKRGQNVTFRCDPISEHNRLYWYRQTLGQGPEFLTYFQNEAQLEKSRLLSDRFSAERPKGSFSTLEIQRTEQGDSAMYLCASYLAGVGDTQYFGPGTRLTVL.